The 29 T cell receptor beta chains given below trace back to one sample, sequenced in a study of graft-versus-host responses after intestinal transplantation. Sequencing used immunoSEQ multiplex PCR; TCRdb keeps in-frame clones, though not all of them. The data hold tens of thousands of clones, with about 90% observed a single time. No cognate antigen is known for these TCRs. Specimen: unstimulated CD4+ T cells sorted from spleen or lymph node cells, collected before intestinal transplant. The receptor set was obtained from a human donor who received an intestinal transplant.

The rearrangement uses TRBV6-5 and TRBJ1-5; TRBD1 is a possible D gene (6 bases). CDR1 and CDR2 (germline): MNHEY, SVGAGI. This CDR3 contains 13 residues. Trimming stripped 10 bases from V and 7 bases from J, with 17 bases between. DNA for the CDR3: TGTGCCACAAGGGGGGGAAGAAACCAGCCCCAGCATTTT. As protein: CATRGGRNQPQHF.

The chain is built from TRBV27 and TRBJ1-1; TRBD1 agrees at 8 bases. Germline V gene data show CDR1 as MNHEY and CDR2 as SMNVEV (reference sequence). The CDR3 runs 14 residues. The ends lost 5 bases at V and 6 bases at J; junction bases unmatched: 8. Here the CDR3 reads CASSPQGAAPEAFF. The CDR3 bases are TGTGCCAGCAGTCCCCAGGGGGCCGCCCCTGAAGCTTTCTTT.

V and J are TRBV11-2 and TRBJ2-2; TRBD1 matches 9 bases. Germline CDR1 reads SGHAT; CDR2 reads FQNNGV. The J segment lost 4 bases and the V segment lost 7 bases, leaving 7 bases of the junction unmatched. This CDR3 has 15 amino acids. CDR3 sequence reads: CASIQGTGFTGELFF. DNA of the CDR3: TGTGCCAGCATACAAGGGACAGGGTTCACCGGGGAGCTGTTTTTT.

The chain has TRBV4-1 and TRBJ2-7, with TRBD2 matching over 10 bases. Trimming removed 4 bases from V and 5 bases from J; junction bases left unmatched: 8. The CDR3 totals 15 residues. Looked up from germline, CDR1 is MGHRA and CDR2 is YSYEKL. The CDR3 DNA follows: TGCGCCAGCAGCCCGCAGCGGGGGGGGCGCGACGAGCAGTACTTC. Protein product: CASSPQRGGRDEQYF.

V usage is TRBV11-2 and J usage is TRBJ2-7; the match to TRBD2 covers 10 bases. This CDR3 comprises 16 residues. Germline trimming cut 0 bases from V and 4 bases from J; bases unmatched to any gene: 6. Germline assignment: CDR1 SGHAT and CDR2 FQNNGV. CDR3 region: CASSLDLERGGYEQYF. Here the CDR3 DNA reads TGTGCCAGCAGCTTAGATCTAGAGCGGGGGGGATACGAGCAGTACTTC.

The CDR3 DNA sequence: TGCGCCAGCAGCCAAGAAGTCACCAGCGGGGGTTACAATGAGCAGTTCTTC. Encoded protein: CASSQEVTSGGYNEQFF. The genes are TRBV4-1 and TRBJ2-1; 8 bases fit TRBD2. Germline CDR1 is MGHRA and CDR2 is YSYEKL. This CDR3 has 17 amino acids. Trimming took 0 bases from V and 4 from J; bases not matched to a gene: 8.

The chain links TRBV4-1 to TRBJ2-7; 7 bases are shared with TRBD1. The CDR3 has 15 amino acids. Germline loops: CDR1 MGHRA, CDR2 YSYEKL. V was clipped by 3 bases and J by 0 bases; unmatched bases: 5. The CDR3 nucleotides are TGCGCCAGCAGCCACGGATGGGACAGCTCCTACGAGCAGTACTTC. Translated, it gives CASSHGWDSSYEQYF.

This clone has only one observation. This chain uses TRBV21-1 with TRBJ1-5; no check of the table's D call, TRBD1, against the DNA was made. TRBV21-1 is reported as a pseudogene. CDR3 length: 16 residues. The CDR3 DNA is TGTGCCAGCAGCAAAGTCCTCGCAGGCCCCAATCAGCCCCAGCATTTT. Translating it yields CASSKVLAGPNQPQHF.

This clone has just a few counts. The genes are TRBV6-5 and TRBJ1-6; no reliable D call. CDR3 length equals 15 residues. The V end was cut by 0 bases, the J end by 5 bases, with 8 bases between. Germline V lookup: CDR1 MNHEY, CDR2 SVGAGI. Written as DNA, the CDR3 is TGTGCCAGCAGTTACTCGGGCAGTGATAATTCACCCCTCCACTTT. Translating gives CASSYSGSDNSPLHF.

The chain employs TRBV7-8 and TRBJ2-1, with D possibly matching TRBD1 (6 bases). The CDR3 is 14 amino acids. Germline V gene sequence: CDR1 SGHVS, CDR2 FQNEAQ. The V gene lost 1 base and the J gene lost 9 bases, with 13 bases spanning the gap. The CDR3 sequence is CASSLGGGGSEQFF. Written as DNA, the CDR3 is TGTGCCAGCAGCTTAGGAGGGGGTGGGTCTGAGCAGTTCTTC.

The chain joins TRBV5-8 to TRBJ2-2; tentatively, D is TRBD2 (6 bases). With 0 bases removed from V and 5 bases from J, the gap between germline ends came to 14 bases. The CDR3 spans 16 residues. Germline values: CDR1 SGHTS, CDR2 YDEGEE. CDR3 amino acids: CASSLALAGMTGELFF. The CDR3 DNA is TGTGCCAGCAGCTTGGCTCTCGCGGGGATGACCGGGGAGCTGTTTTTT.

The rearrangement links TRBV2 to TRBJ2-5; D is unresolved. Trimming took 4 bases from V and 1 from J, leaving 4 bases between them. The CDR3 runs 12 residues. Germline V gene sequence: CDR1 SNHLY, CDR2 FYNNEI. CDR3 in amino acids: CASSAVQETQYF. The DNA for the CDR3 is TGTGCCAGCAGTGCCGTCCAAGAGACCCAGTACTTC. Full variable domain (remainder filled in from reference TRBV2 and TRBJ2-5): EPEVTQTPSHQVTQMGQEVILRCVPISNHLYFYWYRQILGQKVEFLVSFYNNEISEKSEIFDDQFSVERPDGSNFTLKIRSTKLEDSAMYFCASSAVQETQYFGPGTRLLVL.

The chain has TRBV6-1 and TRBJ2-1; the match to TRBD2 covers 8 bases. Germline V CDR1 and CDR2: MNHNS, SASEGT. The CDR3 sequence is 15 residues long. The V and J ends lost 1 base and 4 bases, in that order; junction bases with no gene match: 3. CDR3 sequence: CASSEGLAGYNEQFF. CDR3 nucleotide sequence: TGTGCCAGCAGTGAAGGGCTAGCGGGTTACAATGAGCAGTTCTTC.

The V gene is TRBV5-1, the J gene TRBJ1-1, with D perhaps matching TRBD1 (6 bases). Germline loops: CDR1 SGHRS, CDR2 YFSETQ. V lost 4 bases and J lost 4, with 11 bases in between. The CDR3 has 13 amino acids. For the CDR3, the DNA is TGCGCCAGCAGCGTGCGGGGGCCCACTGAAGCTTTCTTT. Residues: CASSVRGPTEAFF.

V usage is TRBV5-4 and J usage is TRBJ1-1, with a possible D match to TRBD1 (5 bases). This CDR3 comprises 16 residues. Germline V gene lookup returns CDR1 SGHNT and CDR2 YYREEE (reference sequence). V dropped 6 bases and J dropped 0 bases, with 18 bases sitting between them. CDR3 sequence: CASTQGGVWVNTEAFF. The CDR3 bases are TGTGCCAGCACCCAGGGAGGGGTGTGGGTGAACACTGAAGCTTTCTTT.

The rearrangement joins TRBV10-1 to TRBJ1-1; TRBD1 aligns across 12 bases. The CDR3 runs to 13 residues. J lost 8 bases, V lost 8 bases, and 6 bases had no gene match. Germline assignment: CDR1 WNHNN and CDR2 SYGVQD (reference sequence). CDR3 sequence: CASARDRGREAFF. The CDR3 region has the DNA TGCGCCAGCGCGCGGGACAGGGGGCGAGAAGCTTTCTTT.

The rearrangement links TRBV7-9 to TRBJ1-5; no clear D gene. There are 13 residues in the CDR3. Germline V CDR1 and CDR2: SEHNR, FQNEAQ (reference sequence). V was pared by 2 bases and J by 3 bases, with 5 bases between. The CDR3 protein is CASSLWANQPQHF. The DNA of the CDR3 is TGTGCCAGCAGCTTATGGGCCAATCAGCCCCAGCATTTT.

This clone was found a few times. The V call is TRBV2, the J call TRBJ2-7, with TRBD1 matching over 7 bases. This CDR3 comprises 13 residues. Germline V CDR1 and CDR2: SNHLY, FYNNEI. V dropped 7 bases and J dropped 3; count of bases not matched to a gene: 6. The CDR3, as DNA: TGTGCCAGCAAGGGACAGCCGAACTACGAGCAGTACTTC. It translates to CASKGQPNYEQYF.

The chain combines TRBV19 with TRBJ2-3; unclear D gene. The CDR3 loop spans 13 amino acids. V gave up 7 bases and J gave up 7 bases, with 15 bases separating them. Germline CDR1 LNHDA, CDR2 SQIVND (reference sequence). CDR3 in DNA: TGTGCCAGTACCCCGCGTTTTGAGAATACGCAGTATTTT. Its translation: CASTPRFENTQYF. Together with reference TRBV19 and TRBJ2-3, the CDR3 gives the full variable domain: DGGITQSPKYLFRKEGQNVTLSCEQNLNHDAMYWYRQDPGQGLRLIYYSQIVNDFQKGDIAEGYSVSREKKESFPLTVTSAQKNPTAFYLCASTPRFENTQYFGPGTRLTVL.

The CDR3 nucleotides are TGTGCCAGCAGCTTAGTGGCGGGAGTCTACGAGCAGTACTTC. As protein: CASSLVAGVYEQYF. The rearrangement joins TRBV7-8 to TRBJ2-7; 7 nucleotides match TRBD2. This CDR3 comprises 14 residues. Losses at the gene ends were 1 base for V and 3 bases for J; bases not matched to a gene: 3. Germline V lookup: CDR1 SGHVS, CDR2 FQNEAQ.

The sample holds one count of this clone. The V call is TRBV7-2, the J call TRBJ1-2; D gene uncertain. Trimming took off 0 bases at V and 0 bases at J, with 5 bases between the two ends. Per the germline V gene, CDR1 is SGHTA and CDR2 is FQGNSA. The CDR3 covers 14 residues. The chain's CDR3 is CASSLAIANYGYTF. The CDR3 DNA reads TGTGCCAGCAGCTTAGCTATAGCTAACTATGGCTACACCTTC.

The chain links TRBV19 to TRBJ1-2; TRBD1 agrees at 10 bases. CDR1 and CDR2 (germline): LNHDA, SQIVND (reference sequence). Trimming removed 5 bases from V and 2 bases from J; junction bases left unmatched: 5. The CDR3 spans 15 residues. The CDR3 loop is CASSSRQGANYGYTF. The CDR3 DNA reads TGTGCCAGTAGTTCCCGACAGGGGGCGAACTATGGCTACACCTTC.

CDR3 nucleotide sequence: TGTGCCACAATGCCCGGGAGTAATTCACCCCTCCACTTT. Its protein is CATMPGSNSPLHF. The V call is TRBV10-3, the J call TRBJ1-6; unclear D gene. The CDR3 spans 13 residues. Trimming cost V 10 bases and J 6 bases, with 13 bases left between them. Germline assignment: CDR1 ENHRY and CDR2 SYGVKD.

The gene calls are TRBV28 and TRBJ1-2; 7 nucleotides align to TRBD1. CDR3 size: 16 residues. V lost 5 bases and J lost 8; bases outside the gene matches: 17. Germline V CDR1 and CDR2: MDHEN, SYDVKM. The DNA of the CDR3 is TGTGCCAGCAGTCCAGCTTTCGCGACAGGGTGGGGAGGCTACACCTTC. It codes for CASSPAFATGWGGYTF.

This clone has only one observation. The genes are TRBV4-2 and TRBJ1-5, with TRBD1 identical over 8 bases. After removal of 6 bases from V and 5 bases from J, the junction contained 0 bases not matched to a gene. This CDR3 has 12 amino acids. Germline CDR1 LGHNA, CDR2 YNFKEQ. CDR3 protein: CASRQGDQPQHF. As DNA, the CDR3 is TGTGCCAGCAGACAGGGGGATCAGCCCCAGCATTTT.

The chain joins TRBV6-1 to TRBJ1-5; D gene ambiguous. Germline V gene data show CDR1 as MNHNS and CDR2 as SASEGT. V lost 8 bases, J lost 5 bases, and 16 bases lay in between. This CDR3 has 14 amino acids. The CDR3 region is CASAKGPGDQPQHF. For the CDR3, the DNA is TGTGCCAGCGCCAAGGGCCCGGGAGATCAGCCCCAGCATTTT.

The CDR3 spells CASSGLAGGQETQYF. The CDR3 DNA follows: TGCGCCAGCAGCGGACTAGCGGGGGGCCAAGAGACCCAGTACTTC. The J gene is TRBJ2-5, the V gene TRBV5-1; TRBD2 matches 14 bases. This CDR3 spans 15 amino acids. Germline CDR1 reads SGHRS; CDR2 reads YFSETQ. V was clipped by 4 bases and J by 1 base; unmatched bases: 0. The full variable domain, rest sourced from reference TRBV5-1 and TRBJ2-5, is KAGVTQTPRYLIKTRGQQVTLSCSPISGHRSVSWYQQTPGQGLQFLFEYFSETQRNKGNFPGRFSGRQFSNSRSEMNVSTLELGDSALYLCASSGLAGGQETQYFGPGTRLLVL.

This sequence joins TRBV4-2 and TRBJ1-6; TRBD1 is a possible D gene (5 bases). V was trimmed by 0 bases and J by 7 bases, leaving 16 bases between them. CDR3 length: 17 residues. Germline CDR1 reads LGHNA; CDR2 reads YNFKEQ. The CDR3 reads CASSQDEDTGWNSPLHF. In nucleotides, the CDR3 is TGTGCCAGCAGCCAAGATGAGGACACCGGTTGGAATTCACCCCTCCACTTT.

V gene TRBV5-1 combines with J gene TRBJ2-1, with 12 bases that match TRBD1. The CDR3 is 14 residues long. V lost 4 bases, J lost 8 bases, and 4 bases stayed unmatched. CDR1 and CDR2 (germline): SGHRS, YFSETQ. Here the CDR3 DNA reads TGCGCCAGCAGCGGGGGGACAGGGGGCGATGAGCAGTTCTTC. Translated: CASSGGTGGDEQFF.